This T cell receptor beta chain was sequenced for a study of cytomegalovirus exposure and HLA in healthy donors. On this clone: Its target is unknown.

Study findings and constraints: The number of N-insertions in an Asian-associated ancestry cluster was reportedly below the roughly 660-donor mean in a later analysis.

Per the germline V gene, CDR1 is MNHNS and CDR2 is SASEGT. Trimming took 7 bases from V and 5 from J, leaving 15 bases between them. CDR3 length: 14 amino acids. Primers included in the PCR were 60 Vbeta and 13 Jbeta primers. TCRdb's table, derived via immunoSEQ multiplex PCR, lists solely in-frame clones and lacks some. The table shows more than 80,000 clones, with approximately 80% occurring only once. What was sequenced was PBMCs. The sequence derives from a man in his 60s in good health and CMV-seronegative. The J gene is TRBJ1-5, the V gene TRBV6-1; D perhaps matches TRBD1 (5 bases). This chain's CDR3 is CASTSGGGDQPQHF. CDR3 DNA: TGTGCCAGCACCTCGGGTGGGGGGGATCAGCCCCAGCATTTT.